Shown below are 30 T cell receptor beta chains from a single sample sequenced in a study of cytomegalovirus exposure and HLA in healthy donors. PCR involved 60 Vbeta and 13 Jbeta primers. Produced via immunoSEQ multiplex PCR; TCRdb's table is partial and in-frame only. The table shows over 95,000 clones, with 74% occurring only once. Sequenced material: PBMCs. These receptors were obtained from a human donor in good health.

This clone appeared once. The chain combines TRBV28 with TRBJ1-2; D is undetermined. Trimming cost V 10 bases and J 3 bases, with 9 bases left between them. This CDR3 spans 11 amino acids. Per germline, CDR1 MDHEN and CDR2 SYDVKM. The CDR3 bases are TGTGCCACCTCCCCGGACTATGGCTACACCTTC. This gives the protein CATSPDYGYTF.

This chain links TRBV30 with TRBJ1-1; tentatively, D is TRBD1 (6 bases). Germline CDR1 reads GTSNPN; CDR2 reads SVGIG (reference sequence). The germline V and J ends were trimmed by 3 bases and 5 bases, with 19 bases remaining between them. The CDR3 extends over 15 amino acids. The CDR3 spells CAWSAIDQGRTEAFF. The CDR3 DNA is TGTGCCTGGAGCGCCATTGATCAGGGGCGGACTGAAGCTTTCTTT.

This chain connects TRBV30 to TRBJ1-4; 8 bases are shared with TRBD1. This CDR3 comprises 14 residues. In germline, CDR1 is GTSNPN, CDR2 SVGIG (reference sequence). The ends lost 3 bases at V and 8 bases at J; junction bases unmatched: 8. The CDR3 nucleotides read TGTGCCTGGAGGGATACAGGGGGTAGAGAAAAACTGTTTTTT. Its protein is CAWRDTGGREKLFF.

This clone is a singleton in its sample. This chain uses TRBV27 with TRBJ2-2; TRBD1 aligns across 10 bases. After removal of 4 bases from V and 3 bases from J, the junction contained 5 bases not matched to a gene. CDR1 MNHEY and CDR2 SMNVEV come from the germline V gene (reference sequence). This CDR3 spans 16 amino acids. The CDR3 loop is CASSSSGTGDTGELFF. The DNA for the CDR3 is TGTGCCAGCAGTTCCTCCGGGACAGGGGACACCGGGGAGCTGTTTTTT.

This clone was picked up a small number of times. The genes are TRBV5-1 and TRBJ2-7; the D gene is possibly TRBD2 (6 bases). The CDR3 is 15 amino acids. The V and J ends lost 5 bases and 3 bases respectively, with 18 bases between them. Germline V lookup: CDR1 SGHRS, CDR2 YFSETQ. CDR3 residues: CASRKAGGGVYEQYF. CDR3 coding DNA: TGCGCCAGCAGAAAGGCGGGCGGCGGGGTCTACGAGCAGTACTTC.

This chain uses TRBV15 with TRBJ2-1; D is uncertain. The CDR3 is 16 residues long. Germline CDR1 reads LNHNV; CDR2 reads YYDKDF (reference sequence). The germline V and J ends were trimmed by 0 bases and 4 bases, with 13 bases remaining between them. CDR3 sequence (DNA): TGTGCCACCAGCAGAGATCGACAAAGTGCGTACAATGAGCAGTTCTTC. Its translation is CATSRDRQSAYNEQFF.

The chain uses TRBV14 and TRBJ2-3; TRBD1 matches at 8 bases. CDR1 and CDR2 from the germline V gene are SGHDN and FVKESK. CDR3 length: 15 amino acids. Unmatched junction bases numbered 8, after V lost 4 bases and J lost 5 bases. Here the CDR3 DNA reads TGTGCCAGCAGCCGCGGACAGGGCTGGGGAGATACGCAGTATTTT. This codes for CASSRGQGWGDTQYF. Full variable domain (rest looked up from reference TRBV14 and TRBJ2-3): EAGVTQFPSHSVIEKGQTVTLRCDPISGHDNLYWYRRVMGKEIKFLLHFVKESKQDESGMPNNRFLAERTGGTYSTLKVQPAELEDSGVYFCASSRGQGWGDTQYFGPGTRLTVL.

A single count supports this clone. The CDR3 DNA is TGTGCCAGCAGCTTAGATCCGGGGACAGGGAACGAGCAGTACTTC. Translated: CASSLDPGTGNEQYF. This sequence joins TRBV11-2 and TRBJ2-7, with 9 positions matching TRBD1. V lost 0 bases and J lost 5; bases outside the gene matches: 5. Per germline, CDR1 SGHAT and CDR2 FQNNGV. This CDR3 spans 15 amino acids.

This clone showed up just a few times. The chain uses TRBV7-2 and TRBJ1-1, with 7 bases fitting TRBD1. The V segment lost 0 bases and the J segment 5 bases; nucleotides outside the gene matches: 9. The germline gives CDR1 SGHTA, CDR2 FQGNSA. The CDR3 covers 16 residues. Here the CDR3 DNA reads TGTGCCAGCAGCTTAGCGGCAGGGGGAAGAAGGACTGAAGCTTTCTTT. Translated: CASSLAAGGRRTEAFF.

V usage is TRBV7-6 and J usage is TRBJ2-1, with 12 bases matching TRBD2. This CDR3 contains 15 residues. J was trimmed by 12 bases and V by 5 bases; bases with no gene match: 11. CDR1 is SGHVS and CDR2 is FNYEAQ in the germline V gene. The CDR3 DNA reads as TGTGCCAGCAGCGAGAGGGGACTAGCGGGCTCGGGGCAGTTCTTC. Its translation: CASSERGLAGSGQFF.

This clone showed up just a few times. The chain employs TRBV7-3 and TRBJ1-5; 9 positions agree with TRBD1. CDR3 size: 15 residues. Unmatched junction bases numbered 11, after V lost 7 bases and J lost 7 bases. Germline CDR1 and CDR2: SGHTA and FQGTGA. The CDR3 region has the DNA TGTGCCAGCATCATTTCCGGGACAGGGATCCAGCCCCAGCATTTT. It translates to CASIISGTGIQPQHF.

A single count supports this clone. The rearrangement links TRBV15 to TRBJ2-5, with TRBD2 identical over 8 bases. The junction had 8 bases not matched to a gene; V was cut back by 1 base and J by 7 bases. In germline, CDR1 is LNHNV, CDR2 YYDKDF (reference sequence). This CDR3 is 15 amino acids long. The DNA for the CDR3 is TGTGCCACCAGCAGAGTGGGTGGCCGGGAGGGGACCCAGTACTTC. Its protein product is CATSRVGGREGTQYF.

This clone was detected only a few times. The CDR3 here is CASSPGTADYEQYF. For the CDR3, the DNA is TGTGCCAGCAGTCCCGGGACAGCAGATTACGAGCAGTACTTC. V is TRBV28 and J is TRBJ2-7; 7 bases map to TRBD1. V lost 5 bases, J lost 4 bases, and 8 bases stayed unmatched. This CDR3 is 14 amino acids long. The V gene's germline CDR1 is MDHEN and CDR2 SYDVKM.

This clone was picked up a small number of times. V and J are TRBV27 and TRBJ1-4; D not certain. From germline, CDR1 is MNHEY and CDR2 SMNVEV (reference sequence). The CDR3 spans 16 residues. The ends were cut back, 5 bases at V and 0 bases at J, with 13 bases in the middle. DNA for the CDR3: TGTGCCAGCAGTGACCCCCGGGGTGCAACTAATGAAAAACTGTTTTTT. This translates into CASSDPRGATNEKLFF.

This rearrangement joins TRBV28 to TRBJ1-1; 7 bases match TRBD1. V was pared by 8 bases and J by 4 bases, with 13 bases of the junction left unmatched. Germline CDR1 is MDHEN and CDR2 is SYDVKM. The CDR3 covers 15 residues. CDR3 coding DNA: TGTGCCAGCCCCCCCCGGACAGGCGAAAGCACTGAAGCTTTCTTT. Its protein product is CASPPRTGESTEAFF.

The rearrangement links TRBV5-1 to TRBJ2-1, with a possible D match to TRBD2 (6 bases). This CDR3 contains 13 residues. Germline V lookup: CDR1 SGHRS, CDR2 YFSETQ. V was pared by 9 bases and J by 11 bases, with 21 bases between. CDR3 amino acids: CATGSSGGDQQFF. Written as DNA, the CDR3 is TGCGCCACGGGGTCATCCGGCGGGGACCAGCAGTTCTTC.

The chain is built from TRBV29-1 and TRBJ1-1; maybe TRBD1 (5 bases). Between the trimmed V and J ends, which lost 7 bases and 0 bases, there was a span of 15 bases. CDR3 length: 14 residues. Per the germline V gene, CDR1 is SQVTM and CDR2 is ANQGSEA. In DNA, the CDR3 is TGCAGCGCTAAGGTCGGGGGGGTGAACACTGAAGCTTTCTTT. Amino acids: CSAKVGGVNTEAFF.

The rearrangement joins TRBV5-4 to TRBJ2-1, with 11 bases aligning to TRBD2. Trimming at V came to 3 bases and at J to 3 bases, leaving 8 bases not matched to a gene. The CDR3 consists of 17 residues. Germline CDR1 SGHNT, CDR2 YYREEE (reference sequence). CDR3 DNA sequence: TGTGCCAGCAGCTCCCAGGGGACTAGCGGTAACTACAATGAGCAGTTCTTC. Translating it yields CASSSQGTSGNYNEQFF.

The gene calls are TRBV6-1 and TRBJ1-1, with 11 bases fitting TRBD1. V lost 7 bases and J lost 7; bases outside the gene matches: 5. Germline loops: CDR1 MNHNS, CDR2 SASEGT. This CDR3 has 13 amino acids. CDR3 in amino acids: CASTRDRGFEAFF. The CDR3 DNA follows: TGTGCCAGCACCAGGGACAGGGGGTTTGAAGCTTTCTTT.

V is TRBV4-2 and J is TRBJ2-1; 10 bases are a match to TRBD2. CDR1 LGHNA and CDR2 YNFKEQ come from the germline V gene. The CDR3 contains 16 residues. The ends lost 3 bases at V and 5 bases at J; junction bases unmatched: 7. CDR3 protein: CASSQDPSGRNNEQFF. For the CDR3, the DNA is TGTGCCAGCAGCCAGGATCCTAGCGGGAGAAACAATGAGCAGTTCTTC.

This clone appeared a few times. The J gene is TRBJ2-7, the V gene TRBV9; TRBD1 aligns across 11 bases. The CDR3 is made up of 16 amino acids. CDR1 is SGDLS, CDR2 YYNGEE, per germline. J gave up 5 bases and V 3 bases, and 10 bases lay outside the gene matches. This CDR3 is CASSATTGTGGDEQYF. CDR3 sequence (DNA): TGTGCCAGCAGCGCTACCACCGGGACAGGGGGGGACGAGCAGTACTTC.

The chain uses TRBV5-4 and TRBJ1-1, with 7 bases fitting TRBD1. The ends lost 0 bases at V and 1 base at J; junction bases unmatched: 6. This CDR3 is 16 amino acids long. CDR1 and CDR2 (germline): SGHNT, YYREEE (reference sequence). The CDR3 sequence is CASSLGTGRGNTEAFF. The CDR3 DNA reads TGTGCCAGCAGCTTGGGGACAGGCCGGGGGAACACTGAAGCTTTCTTT.

The rearrangement links TRBV18 to TRBJ1-1; D not certain. Germline-derived CDR1 and CDR2 are KGHSH and LQKENI. The V gene lost 4 bases and the J gene lost 0 bases, with 6 bases spanning the gap. There are 13 residues in the CDR3. For the CDR3, the DNA is TGTGCCAGCTCACGGTCAGTGAACACTGAAGCTTTCTTT. This codes for CASSRSVNTEAFF.

Concerning this clone itself: Its ends do not fully match the called genes, so a read error is possible. The chain joins TRBV5-1 to TRBJ2-1; tentative D call: TRBD1 (6 bases). The CDR3 is 15 residues long. From germline, CDR1 is SGHRS and CDR2 YFSETQ. CDR3 in amino acids: CASRLEDRSYNEQFF. CDR3 nucleotides: TGCGCCAGCAGGTTGGAGGACAGATCCTACAATGAGCAGTTCTTC. Supplemented by reference TRBV5-1 and TRBJ2-1, the full variable domain reads KAGVTQTPRYLIKTRGQQVTLSCSPISGHRSVSWYQQTPGQGLQFLFEYFSETQRNKGNFPGRFSGRQFSNSRSEMNVSTLELGDSALYLCASRLEDRSYNEQFFGPGTRLTVL.

The chain joins TRBV30 to TRBJ2-6; no firm D call. Germline V gene lookup returns CDR1 GTSNPN and CDR2 SVGIG (reference sequence). The CDR3 is 16 amino acids. Trimming left V 2 bases short and J 4 bases short, with 15 bases between. CDR3 residues: CAWSIGYSGGANVLTF. CDR3 DNA: TGTGCCTGGAGTATAGGCTACTCAGGCGGGGCCAACGTCCTGACTTTC.

The chain carries TRBV5-1 and TRBJ2-7, with TRBD2 as a possible D gene (5 bases). The CDR3 covers 14 residues. Trimming cost V 3 bases and J 1 base, with 11 bases left between them. The germline CDR1 and CDR2 sequences are SGHRS and YFSETQ. CDR3 bases: TGCGCCAGCAGCTCCAAGGACTGGTCCTACGAGCAGTACTTC. This codes for CASSSKDWSYEQYF.

The chain combines TRBV5-4 with TRBJ1-2; 8 bases fit TRBD1. V was pared by 2 bases and J by 7 bases, with 13 bases of the junction left unmatched. Per germline, CDR1 SGHNT and CDR2 YYREEE (reference sequence). The CDR3 runs 16 residues. Written as DNA, the CDR3 is TGTGCCAGCAGCTTTGGTTCCGGGGGGACAGGCCGTGGCTACACCTTC. Translated, it gives CASSFGSGGTGRGYTF.

The V gene is TRBV6-5, the J gene TRBJ2-7; TRBD1 matches at 9 bases. There are 14 residues in the CDR3. V was pared by 3 bases and J by 6 bases, with 6 bases of the junction left unmatched. CDR1 and CDR2 (germline): MNHEY, SVGAGI. The DNA of the CDR3 is TGTGCCAGCAGTTATGGGACAGGGTTTTCCGAGCAGTACTTC. This codes for CASSYGTGFSEQYF.

V usage is TRBV6-5 and J usage is TRBJ1-1, with D hard to call. The CDR3 has 11 amino acids. From germline, CDR1 is MNHEY and CDR2 SVGAGI. V lost 8 bases, J lost 11 bases, and 15 bases lay in between. The DNA for the CDR3 is TGTGCCAGCGTAGACCCTCCCAGGGCTTTCTTT. It encodes CASVDPPRAFF.

This clone showed up just a few times. This chain connects TRBV7-9 to TRBJ1-4; perhaps TRBD1 as D (6 bases). Deletions cut 2 bases from V and 2 bases from J, with 18 bases between. The CDR3 loop spans 18 amino acids. Germline V lookup: CDR1 SEHNR, CDR2 FQNEAQ (reference sequence). The CDR3: CASSLWGGTGWTNEKLFF. The CDR3 nucleotides read TGTGCCAGCAGCTTATGGGGGGGCACGGGGTGGACTAATGAAAAACTGTTTTTT. Variable domain in full (rest from reference TRBV7-9 and TRBJ1-4): DTGVSQNPRHKITKRGQNVTFRCDPISEHNRLYWYRQTLGQGPEFLTYFQNEAQLEKSRLLSDRFSAERPKGSFSTLEIQRTEQGDSAMYLCASSLWGGTGWTNEKLFFGSGTQLSVL.